Below, 19 T cell receptor beta chains from the same sample are listed, as sequenced in a study of T cell responses to AZD1222 COVID-19 vaccine (dated by TCRdb to about 2021). The library came from the immunoSEQ multiplex PCR assay. TCRdb limited this immuneACCESS table to in-frame rearrangements with V and J called. A share of clones is missing; checked studies link under half to unresolved V genes, and the rest is unexplained. For this sample the table gives 110,000 to 150,000 clones, of which roughly 88% were detected only once. Approximately 3.4% of the sample belongs to the ten largest clones. The label giving this sample's time point can be read as: baseline before first vaccination. Sequences were derived from peripheral blood, sampled on day 0 of AZD1222 vaccination. These receptors were taken from an adult in good health.

The chain carries TRBV7-9 and TRBJ2-7, with D tentatively TRBD1 (6 bases). Trimming removed 3 bases at V and 6 bases at J, with 12 bases between. This CDR3 is built from 13 residues. Germline assignment: CDR1 SEHNR and CDR2 FQNEAQ (reference sequence). CDR3 nucleotide sequence: TGTGCCAGCAGCTTGGTACAGGGATCCGAGCAGTACTTC. This sequence encodes CASSLVQGSEQYF.

V and J are TRBV20-1 and TRBJ2-5; no clear D. The CDR3 contains 13 residues. Germline CDR1 is DFQATT and CDR2 is SNEGSKA (reference sequence). V was trimmed by 3 bases and J by 4 bases, leaving 12 bases between them. CDR3 sequence reads: CSASFGQAETQYF. The CDR3 coding sequence is TGCAGTGCTAGTTTCGGCCAGGCAGAGACCCAGTACTTC.

V is TRBV20-1 and J is TRBJ2-3; TRBD2 matches at 12 bases. CDR1 DFQATT and CDR2 SNEGSKA come from the germline V gene (reference sequence). The CDR3 totals 19 residues. V lost 3 bases to trimming and J lost 0 bases; unmatched junction nucleotides: 13. CDR3: CSASRVLAGGNPSTDTQYF. CDR3 bases: TGCAGTGCTAGTCGAGTTCTAGCGGGAGGGAACCCTAGCACAGATACGCAGTATTTT.

This clone was picked up one time. The chain carries TRBV6-5 and TRBJ1-1; no reliable D call. Per the germline V gene, CDR1 is MNHEY and CDR2 is SVGAGI. V was cut by 2 bases and J by 1 base, with 5 bases left in between. CDR3 size: 13 residues. DNA of the CDR3: TGTGCCAGCAGTTACCCAGGGAACACTGAAGCTTTCTTT. Translation: CASSYPGNTEAFF.

The rearrangement joins TRBV13 to TRBJ2-3; D unclear. Trimming shortened V by 5 bases and J by 2 bases, and 2 bases separated the two germline ends. The germline V gene encodes CDR1 PRHDT and CDR2 FYEKMQ (reference sequence). CDR3 length equals 11 residues. CDR3 coding DNA: TGTGCCAGCAGCGCCACAGATACGCAGTATTTT. This gives the protein CASSATDTQYF. The whole variable domain, filled in from reference TRBV13 and TRBJ2-3, reads AAGVIQSPRHLIKEKRETATLKCYPIPRHDTVYWYQQGPGQDPQFLISFYEKMQSDKGSIPDRFSAQQFSDYHSELNMSSLELGDSALYFCASSATDTQYFGPGTRLTVL.

CDR3 protein: CAWVGGRNYGYTF. CDR3 DNA sequence: TGTGCCTGGGTCGGGGGTCGCAACTATGGCTACACCTTC. This chain links TRBV30 with TRBJ1-2, with a tentative D call TRBD1 (5 bases). Germline loops: CDR1 GTSNPN, CDR2 SVGIG (reference sequence). The CDR3 covers 13 residues. Trimming stripped 5 bases from V and 2 bases from J, with 12 bases between.

The chain carries TRBV11-3 and TRBJ2-2; D ambiguous. Looked up from germline, CDR1 is SGHNT and CDR2 is YENEEA. This CDR3 has 12 residues. V gave up 5 bases and J gave up 4 bases, with 5 bases separating them. This CDR3 is CASSPFTGELFF. In DNA form, the CDR3 reads TGTGCCAGCAGCCCGTTCACCGGGGAGCTGTTTTTT.

This chain links TRBV11-3 with TRBJ2-5; D gene unclear. V was pared by 0 bases and J by 8 bases, with 13 bases between. This CDR3 spans 14 amino acids. The germline gives CDR1 SGHNT, CDR2 YENEEA. CDR3 sequence (DNA): TGTGCCAGCAGCTTAGACCCAGAGGAGTCTACCCAGTACTTC. Its protein product is CASSLDPEESTQYF.

The chain is built from TRBV11-2 and TRBJ1-5; D is ambiguous. V was pared by 2 bases and J by 4 bases, with 6 bases between. This CDR3 region has 13 residues. Germline CDR1 and CDR2: SGHAT and FQNNGV. CDR3 nucleotides: TGTGCCAGCAGCTTATACAGTAATCAGCCCCAGCATTTT. This codes for CASSLYSNQPQHF.

For the CDR3, the DNA is TGTGCCAGTAGTATCCTTAACACCGGGGAGCTGTTTTTT. Amino acids: CASSILNTGELFF. The chain joins TRBV19 to TRBJ2-2, with D unclear. Germline V gene sequence: CDR1 LNHDA, CDR2 SQIVND (reference sequence). V shed 3 bases and J shed 2 bases, with 4 bases lying between them. The CDR3 runs 13 residues.

The rearrangement joins TRBV5-1 to TRBJ2-1, with 8 bases fitting TRBD1. Unmatched junction bases numbered 7, after V lost 6 bases and J lost 8 bases. Germline V CDR1 and CDR2: SGHRS, YFSETQ. The CDR3 sequence is 13 residues long. CDR3: CASTRTGRDEQFF. The CDR3 region has the DNA TGCGCCAGCACGCGGACAGGGCGGGATGAGCAGTTCTTC.

The chain couples TRBV9 to TRBJ1-2; D gene unclear. CDR1 SGDLS and CDR2 YYNGEE come from the germline V gene. The CDR3 runs to 15 residues. Trimming cost V 0 bases and J 2 bases, with 11 bases left between them. CDR3 DNA: TGTGCCAGCAGCGTAGGAGTGACACCCAACTATGGCTACACCTTC. Protein sequence: CASSVGVTPNYGYTF.

In its sample, this clone was seen a few times. The V and J genes are TRBV20-1 and TRBJ2-7, with 8 positions matching TRBD2. V lost 3 bases and J lost 5; bases outside the gene matches: 12. CDR1 and CDR2 from the germline V gene are DFQATT and SNEGSKA (reference sequence). The CDR3 spans 15 residues. CDR3 loop: CSASWSVSGIDEQYF. The CDR3 DNA sequence: TGCAGTGCTAGTTGGTCCGTTAGCGGGATCGACGAGCAGTACTTC.

This clone appeared a few times. The identical CDR3 is also encoded by other nucleotide sequences in the sample. This chain joins TRBV27 and TRBJ2-5, with D perhaps TRBD2 (5 bases). V lost 8 bases to trimming and J lost 3 bases, with 7 bases between them. The CDR3 sequence is 11 residues long. Germline values: CDR1 MNHEY, CDR2 SMNVEV (reference sequence). The CDR3 loop reads CASGRKETQYF. As DNA, the CDR3 is TGTGCCAGCGGGAGAAAAGAGACCCAGTACTTC.

This chain joins TRBV10-3 and TRBJ1-1; weak D call: TRBD1 (5 bases). CDR1 and CDR2 (germline): ENHRY, SYGVKD. CDR3 size: 14 residues. The V gene lost 10 bases and the J gene lost 4 bases, with 19 bases spanning the gap. The CDR3, as DNA: TGTGCCACCACGGTGGGGGAGAGGGGCACTGAAGCTTTCTTT. Translation: CATTVGERGTEAFF.

V and J are TRBV5-1 and TRBJ1-2, with D unresolved. Germline V CDR1 and CDR2: SGHRS, YFSETQ. The CDR3 is 16 amino acids. The germline V and J ends were trimmed by 5 bases and 0 bases, with 17 bases remaining between them. This CDR3 reads CASRPEAHTSNYGYTF. CDR3 nucleotides: TGCGCCAGCAGACCCGAAGCGCACACCTCTAACTATGGCTACACCTTC.

This chain connects TRBV6-5 to TRBJ1-1; 8 bases match TRBD1. Looked up from germline, CDR1 is MNHEY and CDR2 is SVGAGI. Trimming removed 5 bases from V and 11 bases from J; junction bases left unmatched: 13. CDR3 length: 14 amino acids. CDR3 bases: TGTGCCAGCAGTATGGACAGGGTGGTAAGGCGTGCTTTCTTT. Translating it yields CASSMDRVVRRAFF.

The V gene is TRBV5-6, the J gene TRBJ2-1, with 10 bases lining up with TRBD2. This CDR3 contains 17 residues. The germline gives CDR1 SGHDT, CDR2 YYEEEE. The V gene end was trimmed by 2 bases and the J gene end by 4 bases; junction bases not matched to a gene: 9. The CDR3 loop is CASSLSSGRLLYNEQFF. The CDR3 region has the DNA TGTGCCAGCAGCTTAAGTAGCGGGAGGCTTCTTTACAATGAGCAGTTCTTC.

Only one count was recorded for this clone. The chain is built from TRBV7-8 and TRBJ2-1, with 15 nucleotides matching TRBD2. V shed 3 bases, J shed 9 bases, and the junction held 9 bases outside the gene matches. The germline CDR1 and CDR2 sequences are SGHVS and FQNEAQ. This CDR3 has 17 residues. In DNA, the CDR3 is TGTGCCAGCAGCTTGGCTCGTGGACTAGCGGGAGGGGTTGAGCAGTTCTTC. This translates into CASSLARGLAGGVEQFF.